The present T cell receptor beta chain was sequenced within a study of shared clonotypes between healthy human individuals. Study-wide context: CD4 naive and CD4 memory each took three plates per donor, while CD8 naive took two and CD8 memory one.

Only Caucasian adults living in Nashville, Tennessee made up the donor group. Assay runs were performed at deep level. Original data processing: From ImmunoSEQ came sequences covering only the junction and carrying no quality scores, so filtering differed. Using immunoSEQ multiplex PCR, the repertoire was profiled, and TCRdb retains in-frame clones only, with some absent. That table supplies the V and J calls and clone size; D and trimming were determined from the DNA. Here the sample spans roughly 1,500,000 clones, around 98% being singletons. This CDR3 has 15 residues. Germline V gene lookup returns CDR1 SEHNR and CDR2 FQNEAQ (reference sequence). V was trimmed by 1 base and J by 2 bases, leaving 12 bases between them.

The sequence was collected from a young man in good health. Sequences were obtained from naive CD4+ T cells sorted from blood. As for subset: CD45RA+ positively selected. The chain carries TRBV7-9 and TRBJ2-7, with D perhaps given as TRBD1 or TRBD2 (5 bases each). CDR3 residues: CASSLGGPRTYEQYF. In DNA form, the CDR3 reads TGTGCCAGCAGCTTAGGGGGACCGAGGACCTACGAGCAGTACTTC.